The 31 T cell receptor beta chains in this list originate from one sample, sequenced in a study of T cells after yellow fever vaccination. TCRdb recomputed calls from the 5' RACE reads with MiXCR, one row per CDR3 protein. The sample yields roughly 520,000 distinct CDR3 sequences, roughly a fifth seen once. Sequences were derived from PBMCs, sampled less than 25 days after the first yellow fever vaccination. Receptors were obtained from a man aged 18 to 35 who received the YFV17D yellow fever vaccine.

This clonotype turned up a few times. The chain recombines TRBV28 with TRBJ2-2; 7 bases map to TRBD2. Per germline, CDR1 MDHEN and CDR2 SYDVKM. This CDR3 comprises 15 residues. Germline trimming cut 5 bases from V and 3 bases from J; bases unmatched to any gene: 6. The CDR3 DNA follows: TGTGCCAGCAGTCCGGGGGGTGGATACACCGGGGAGCTGTTTTTT. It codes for CASSPGGGYTGELFF.

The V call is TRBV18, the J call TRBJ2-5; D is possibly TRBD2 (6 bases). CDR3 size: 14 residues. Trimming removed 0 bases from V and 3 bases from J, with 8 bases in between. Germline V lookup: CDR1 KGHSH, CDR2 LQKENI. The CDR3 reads CASSPPTGEETQYF. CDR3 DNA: TGTGCCAGCTCACCACCTACGGGGGAAGAGACCCAGTACTTC.

CDR3: CASSVGISNEQFF. The CDR3 DNA sequence: TGTGCCAGCAGCGTAGGAATATCCAATGAGCAGTTCTTC. The V call is TRBV9, the J call TRBJ2-1, with no clear D. The CDR3 contains 13 residues. Germline CDR1 is SGDLS and CDR2 is YYNGEE. The V and J ends lost 0 bases and 6 bases respectively, with 7 bases between them.

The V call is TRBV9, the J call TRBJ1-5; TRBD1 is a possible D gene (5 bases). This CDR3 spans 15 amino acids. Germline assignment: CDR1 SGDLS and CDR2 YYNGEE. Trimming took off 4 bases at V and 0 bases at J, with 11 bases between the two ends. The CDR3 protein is CASSRDGNSNQPQHF. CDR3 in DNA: TGTGCCAGCAGCCGGGACGGGAATAGCAATCAGCCCCAGCATTTT.

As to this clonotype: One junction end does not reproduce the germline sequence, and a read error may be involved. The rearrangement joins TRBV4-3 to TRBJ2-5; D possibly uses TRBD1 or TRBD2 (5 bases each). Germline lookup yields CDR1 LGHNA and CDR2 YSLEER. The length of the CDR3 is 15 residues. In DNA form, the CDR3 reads TGCGCCAGCAGCCAAGGGCCCGGGGCCGAAGAGACCCAGCACTTC. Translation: CASSQGPGAEETQHF.

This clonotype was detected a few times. CDR3 bases: TGTGCCAGCAGTTACGGGCCCTCCGCCGGGGAGCTGTTTTTT. Its protein product is CASSYGPSAGELFF. The rearrangement joins TRBV6-5 to TRBJ2-2, with unresolved D. The V end lost 2 bases, the J end lost 6 bases, and 10 bases lay between the germline ends. The CDR3 runs 14 residues. The V gene's germline CDR1 is MNHEY and CDR2 SVGAGI.

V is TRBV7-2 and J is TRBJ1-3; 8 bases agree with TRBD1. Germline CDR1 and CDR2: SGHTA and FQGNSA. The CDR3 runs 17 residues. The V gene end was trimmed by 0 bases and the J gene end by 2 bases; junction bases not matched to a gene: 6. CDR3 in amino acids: CASSLAYRGITGNTIYF. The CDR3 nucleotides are TGTGCCAGCAGCTTAGCCTACAGGGGGATAACTGGAAACACCATATATTTT.

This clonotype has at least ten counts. CDR3 region: CASSSPTLTHTDTQYF. DNA for the CDR3: TGCGCCAGCAGCTCACCGACTCTTACCCACACAGATACGCAGTATTTT. This chain connects TRBV5-1 to TRBJ2-3; D gene ambiguous. Per germline, CDR1 SGHRS and CDR2 YFSETQ. This CDR3 has 16 amino acids. Trimming took 3 bases from V and 2 from J, leaving 16 bases between them.

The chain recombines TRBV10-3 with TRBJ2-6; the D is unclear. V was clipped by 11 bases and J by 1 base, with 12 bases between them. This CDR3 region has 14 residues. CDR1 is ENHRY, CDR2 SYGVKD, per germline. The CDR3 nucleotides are TGTGCCGCACGCATTGGGTCTGGGGCCAACGTCCTGACTTTC. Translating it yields CAARIGSGANVLTF.

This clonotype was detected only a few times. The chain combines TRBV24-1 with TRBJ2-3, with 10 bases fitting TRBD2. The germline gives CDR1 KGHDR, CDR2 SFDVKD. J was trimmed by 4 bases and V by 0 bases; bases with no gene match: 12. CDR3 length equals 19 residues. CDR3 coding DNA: TGTGCCACCAGTGATTTGTCGGAGTTTCAGCGGGGGGGATCAGATACGCAGTATTTT. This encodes CATSDLSEFQRGGSDTQYF.

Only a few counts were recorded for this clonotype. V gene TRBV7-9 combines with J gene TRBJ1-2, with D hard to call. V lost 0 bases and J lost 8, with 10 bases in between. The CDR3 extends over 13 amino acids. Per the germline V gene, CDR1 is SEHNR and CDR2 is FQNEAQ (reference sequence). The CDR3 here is CASSLALGWGYTF. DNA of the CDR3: TGTGCCAGCAGCTTAGCCCTGGGCTGGGGCTACACCTTC.

CDR3 residues: CAISEGQAGGASGANVLTF. CDR3 coding DNA: TGTGCCATCAGTGAGGGCCAGGCGGGGGGCGCGTCTGGGGCCAACGTCCTGACTTTC. The genes are TRBV10-3 and TRBJ2-6; 8 nucleotides align to TRBD2. CDR1 ENHRY and CDR2 SYGVKD come from the germline V gene. V dropped 2 bases and J dropped 1; count of bases not matched to a gene: 10. This CDR3 comprises 19 residues.

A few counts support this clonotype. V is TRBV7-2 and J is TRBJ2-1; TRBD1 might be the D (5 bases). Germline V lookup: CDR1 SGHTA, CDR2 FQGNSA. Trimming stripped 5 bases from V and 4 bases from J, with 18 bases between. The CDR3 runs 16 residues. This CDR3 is CASSLQELRLYNEQFF. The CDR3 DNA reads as TGTGCCAGCAGCCTACAGGAGCTACGTTTATACAATGAGCAGTTCTTC.

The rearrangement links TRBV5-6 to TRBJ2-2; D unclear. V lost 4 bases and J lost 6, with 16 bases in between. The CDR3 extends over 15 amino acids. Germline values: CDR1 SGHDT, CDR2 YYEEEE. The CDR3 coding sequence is TGTGCCAGCAGCCCAAGCCAAAAATTGTCCGGGGAGCTGTTTTTT. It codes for CASSPSQKLSGELFF.

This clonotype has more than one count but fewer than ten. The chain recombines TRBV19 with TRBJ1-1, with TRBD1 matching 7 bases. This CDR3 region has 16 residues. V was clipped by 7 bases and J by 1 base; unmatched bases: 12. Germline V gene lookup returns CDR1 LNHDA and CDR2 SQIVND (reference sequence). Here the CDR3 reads CASNPDREERNTEAFF. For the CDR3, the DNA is TGTGCCAGTAACCCCGACAGGGAAGAGAGGAACACTGAAGCTTTCTTT. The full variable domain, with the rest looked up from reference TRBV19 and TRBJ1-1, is DGGITQSPKYLFRKEGQNVTLSCEQNLNHDAMYWYRQDPGQGLRLIYYSQIVNDFQKGDIAEGYSVSREKKESFPLTVTSAQKNPTAFYLCASNPDREERNTEAFFGQGTRLTVV.

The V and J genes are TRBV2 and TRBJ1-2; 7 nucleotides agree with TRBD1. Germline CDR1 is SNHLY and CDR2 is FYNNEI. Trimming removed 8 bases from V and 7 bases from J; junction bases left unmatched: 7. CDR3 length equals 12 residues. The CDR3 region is CASQDRAGGYTF. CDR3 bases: TGTGCCAGCCAAGACAGGGCGGGTGGCTACACCTTC.

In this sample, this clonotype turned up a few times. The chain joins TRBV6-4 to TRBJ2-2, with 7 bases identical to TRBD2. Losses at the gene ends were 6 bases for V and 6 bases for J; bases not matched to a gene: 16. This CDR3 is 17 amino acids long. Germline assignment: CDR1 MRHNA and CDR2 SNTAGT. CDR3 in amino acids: CASRRFRGGRKAGELFF. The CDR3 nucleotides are TGTGCCAGCAGGCGTTTTAGGGGAGGGCGAAAGGCCGGGGAGCTGTTTTTT.

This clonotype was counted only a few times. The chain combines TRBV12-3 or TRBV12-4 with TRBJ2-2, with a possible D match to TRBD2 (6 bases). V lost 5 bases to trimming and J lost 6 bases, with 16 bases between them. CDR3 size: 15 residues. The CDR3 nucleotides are TGTGCCAGCAGTCCCCGGGACTCTCCTGCCGGGGAGCTGTTTTTT. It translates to CASSPRDSPAGELFF.

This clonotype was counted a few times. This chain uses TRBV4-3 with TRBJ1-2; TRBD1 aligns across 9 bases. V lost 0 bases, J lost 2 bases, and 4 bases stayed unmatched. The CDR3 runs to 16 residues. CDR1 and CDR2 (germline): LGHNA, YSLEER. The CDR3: CASSQDWTGANYGYTF. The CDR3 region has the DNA TGCGCCAGCAGCCAAGATTGGACAGGGGCCAACTATGGCTACACCTTC.

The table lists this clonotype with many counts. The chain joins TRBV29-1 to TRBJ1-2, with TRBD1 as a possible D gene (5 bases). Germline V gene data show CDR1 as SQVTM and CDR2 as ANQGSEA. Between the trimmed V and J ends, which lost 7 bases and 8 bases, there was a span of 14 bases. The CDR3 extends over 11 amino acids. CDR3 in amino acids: CSGRMGDGYTF. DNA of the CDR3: TGCAGCGGACGGATGGGGGACGGCTACACCTTC.

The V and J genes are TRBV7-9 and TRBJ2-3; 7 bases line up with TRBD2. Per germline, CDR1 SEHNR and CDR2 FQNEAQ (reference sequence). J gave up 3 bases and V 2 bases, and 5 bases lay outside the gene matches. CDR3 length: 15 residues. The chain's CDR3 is CASSLSGRGTDTQYF. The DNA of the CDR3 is TGTGCCAGCAGCTTATCCGGGCGGGGGACAGATACGCAGTATTTT.

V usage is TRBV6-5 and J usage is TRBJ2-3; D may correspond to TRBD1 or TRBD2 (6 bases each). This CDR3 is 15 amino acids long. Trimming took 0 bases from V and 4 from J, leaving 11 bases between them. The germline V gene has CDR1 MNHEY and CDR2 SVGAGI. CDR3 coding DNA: TGTGCCAGCAGTTACTCTGGGGGGCGCTCAGATACGCAGTATTTT. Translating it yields CASSYSGGRSDTQYF.

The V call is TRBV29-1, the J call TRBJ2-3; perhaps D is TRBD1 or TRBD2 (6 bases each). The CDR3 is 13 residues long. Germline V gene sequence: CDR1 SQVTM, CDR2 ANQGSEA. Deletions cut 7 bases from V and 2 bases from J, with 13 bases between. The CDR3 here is CSEGGGTTDTQYF. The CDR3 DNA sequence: TGCAGCGAGGGGGGAGGAACCACAGATACGCAGTATTTT.

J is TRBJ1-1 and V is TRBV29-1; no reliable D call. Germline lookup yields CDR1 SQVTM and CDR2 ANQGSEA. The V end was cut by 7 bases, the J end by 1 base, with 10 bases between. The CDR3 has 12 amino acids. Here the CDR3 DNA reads TGCAGCGAATCTCGTGGGAACACTGAAGCTTTCTTT. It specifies CSESRGNTEAFF.

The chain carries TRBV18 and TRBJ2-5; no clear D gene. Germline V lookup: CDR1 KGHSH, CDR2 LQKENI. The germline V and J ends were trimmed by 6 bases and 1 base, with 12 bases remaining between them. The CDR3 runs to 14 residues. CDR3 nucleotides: TGTGCCAGCTCCCATCAGAAGGGCCAAGAGACCCAGTACTTC. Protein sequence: CASSHQKGQETQYF.

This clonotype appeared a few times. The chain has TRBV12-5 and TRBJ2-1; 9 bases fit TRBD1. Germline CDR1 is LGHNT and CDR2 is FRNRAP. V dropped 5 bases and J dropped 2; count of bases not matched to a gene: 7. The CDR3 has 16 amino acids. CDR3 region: CASGITGTGPYNEQFF. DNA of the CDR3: TGTGCTAGTGGTATTACCGGGACAGGGCCCTACAATGAGCAGTTCTTC.

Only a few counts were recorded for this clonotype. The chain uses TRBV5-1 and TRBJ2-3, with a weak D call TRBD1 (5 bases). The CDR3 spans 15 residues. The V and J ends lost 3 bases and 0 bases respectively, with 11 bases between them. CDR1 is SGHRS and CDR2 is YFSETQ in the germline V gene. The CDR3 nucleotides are TGCGCCAGCAGCTCGCAGGGCCCTAGCACAGATACGCAGTATTTT. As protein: CASSSQGPSTDTQYF.

CDR3 loop: CATSRARVGAGQETQYF. The DNA for the CDR3 is TGTGCCACCAGCAGGGCCCGGGTTGGAGCGGGACAAGAGACCCAGTACTTC. The chain couples TRBV15 to TRBJ2-5; TRBD2 agrees at 7 bases. Losses at the gene ends were 3 bases for V and 2 bases for J; bases not matched to a gene: 12. Germline V gives CDR1 LNHNV, CDR2 YYDKDF (reference sequence). The CDR3 spans 17 residues.

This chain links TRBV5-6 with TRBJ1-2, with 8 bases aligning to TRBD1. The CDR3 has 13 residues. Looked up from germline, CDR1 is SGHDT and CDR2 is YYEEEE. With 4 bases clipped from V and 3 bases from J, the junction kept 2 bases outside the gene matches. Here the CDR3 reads CASSRTGYYGYTF. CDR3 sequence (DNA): TGTGCCAGCAGCCGGACAGGGTACTATGGCTACACCTTC.

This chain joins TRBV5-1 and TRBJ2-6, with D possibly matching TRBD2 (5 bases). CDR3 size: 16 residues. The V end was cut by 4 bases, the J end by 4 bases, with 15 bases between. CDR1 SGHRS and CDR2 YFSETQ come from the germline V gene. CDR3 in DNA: TGCGCCAGCAGCCCCCCCCCGGGGTCCGGGGCCAACGTCCTGACTTTC. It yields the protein CASSPPPGSGANVLTF.

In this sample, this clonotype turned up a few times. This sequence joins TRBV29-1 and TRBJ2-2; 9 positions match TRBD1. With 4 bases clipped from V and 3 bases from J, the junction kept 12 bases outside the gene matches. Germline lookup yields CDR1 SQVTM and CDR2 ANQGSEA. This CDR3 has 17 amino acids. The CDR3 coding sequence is TGCAGCGTTGTTGGGCCTTCCGGGACAGGGCACACCGGGGAGCTGTTTTTT. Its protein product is CSVVGPSGTGHTGELFF.